These T cell receptor beta chains were read from a single sample in a study of response to subunit inactivated influenza vaccine. TCRdb analysed the RT-PCR reads with MiXCR anew, one entry per CDR3 protein. Here the sample spans about 780,000 distinct CDR3 sequences, about 18% being singletons. The sequencing used PBMCs from blood, collected 4 to 6 days after vaccination. These receptor sequences come from a man between 50 and 59 years old who received an inactivated influenza vaccine. Each CDR3 is given with its conserved first and last residue. D genes are given only for firm matches. Some rows have no size entry. The others give once, few or many, or a class for an expanded clone.

V gene	clone size	D gene	J gene	CDR3 protein	CDR3 DNA
TRBV6-4	few	TRBD1	TRBJ2-6	CASRPGTGSGANVLTF	TGTGCCAGCAGACCCGGGACAGGGTCTGGGGCCAACGTCCTGACTTTC
TRBV20-1	NA	NA	TRBJ2-5	CSATEGDETQYF	TGCAGTGCCACAGAGGGAGATGAGACCCAGTACTTC
TRBV5-5	NA	TRBD1	TRBJ1-5	CASSWDRGNQPQHF	TGTGCCAGCAGCTGGGACAGGGGCAATCAGCCCCAGCATTTT
TRBV20-1	many	NA	TRBJ2-3	CSARTPSTDTQYF	TGCAGTGCTAGGACACCTAGCACAGATACGCAGTATTTT
TRBV6-1	NA	TRBD1	TRBJ2-2	CASSDRTGTGGTGELFF	TGTGCCAGCAGTGATCGAACCGGGACAGGGGGCACCGGGGAGCTGTTTTTT
TRBV7-9	many	TRBD2	TRBJ2-2	CASSLVGLADTGELFF	TGTGCCAGCAGCTTAGTCGGACTAGCGGACACCGGGGAGCTGTTTTTT
TRBV29-1	few	TRBD2	TRBJ2-1	CSVPLGFSGGADNEQFF	TGCAGCGTCCCCCTGGGGTTTAGCGGGGGGGCAGACAATGAGCAGTTCTTC
TRBV18	few	NA	TRBJ2-7	CASSPPTDDRISFYEQYF	TGTGCCAGCTCACCACCGACTGACGACCGGATTAGCTTCTACGAGCAGTACTTC
TRBV20-1	NA	TRBD1	TRBJ2-5	CATGQGNQETQYF	TGCGCCACGGGACAGGGAAACCAAGAGACCCAGTACTTC
TRBV30	NA	NA	TRBJ2-1	CAWSSGTEYYNEQFF	TGTGCCTGGAGCTCCGGGACGGAATACTACAATGAGCAGTTCTTC
TRBV12-3/TRBV12-4	few	NA	TRBJ1-2	CASSLEWTRYTF	TGTGCCAGCAGTTTAGAGTGGACGCGCTACACCTTC
TRBV4-1	few	NA	TRBJ2-2	CASSGDTYTGELFF	TGCGCCAGCTCGGGGGACACATACACCGGGGAGCTGTTTTTT
TRBV6-1	NA	TRBD2	TRBJ2-5	CASSEFGLAGGLSTETQYF	TGTGCCAGCAGTGAATTCGGACTAGCGGGAGGACTCTCGACAGAGACCCAGTACTTC
TRBV29-1	NA	TRBD2	TRBJ2-1	CSAPDPTSGGKSYNEQFF	TGCAGCGCCCCCGACCCCACTAGCGGGGGGAAATCCTACAATGAGCAGTTCTTC
TRBV20-1	NA	NA	TRBJ2-3	CSARETRFDTDTQYF	TGCAGTGCTAGAGAGACTCGATTCGACACAGATACGCAGTATTTT
TRBV20-1	few	NA	TRBJ1-4	CSASENRARGKLFF	TGCAGTGCTAGCGAGAACAGGGCGCGTGGAAAACTGTTTTTT
TRBV29-1	NA	TRBD2	TRBJ2-3	CSVDGLDITDTQYF	TGCAGCGTTGACGGACTAGATATAACAGATACGCAGTATTTT
TRBV15	few	NA	TRBJ2-3	CATSRVRAGTDTQYF	TGTGCCACCAGCAGAGTGAGGGCCGGCACAGATACGCAGTATTTT
TRBV20-1	few	NA	TRBJ2-1	CSARDRSDGTNKYNEQFF	TGCAGTGCTAGAGATAGATCCGACGGGACGAACAAATACAATGAGCAGTTCTTC
TRBV27	NA	NA	TRBJ2-1	CASALLFGRVYEQFF	TGTGCCAGCGCCCTGTTGTTCGGGAGAGTCTATGAGCAGTTCTTC
TRBV5-1	NA	NA	TRBJ2-5	CASSLAKRDQETQYF	TGCGCCAGCAGCTTGGCGAAAAGGGACCAAGAGACCCAGTACTTC
TRBV20-1	NA	NA	TRBJ2-7	CSAPDQTKGPCEQYF	TGCAGTGCTCCCGACCAGACAAAGGGACCCTGCGAGCAGTACTTC
TRBV7-9	few	NA	TRBJ2-7	CASSRGFEQYF	TGTGCCAGCAGCAGGGGCTTCGAGCAGTACTTC
TRBV4-2	NA	NA	TRBJ2-7	CASSPLGAKSSYEQYF	TGTGCCAGCAGCCCCCTTGGAGCGAAAAGCTCCTACGAGCAGTACTTC
TRBV20-1	few	NA	TRBJ2-7	CSAQGPPYEQYF	TGCAGTGCACAAGGACCGCCCTACGAGCAGTACTTC
TRBV6-2/TRBV6-3	NA	TRBD1	TRBJ1-2	CASRSTGSGYTF	TGTGCCAGCAGGTCGACAGGGTCTGGCTACACCTTC
TRBV20-1	many	NA	TRBJ2-7	CSANWALGHEQYF	TGCAGTGCTAATTGGGCCCTGGGCCACGAGCAGTACTTC
TRBV6-2/TRBV6-3	many	NA	TRBJ2-1	CASSSSGTVSYNEQFF	TGTGCCAGCAGCTCCTCCGGGACGGTATCCTACAATGAGCAGTTCTTC
TRBV9	few	TRBD1	TRBJ2-3	CASSPTGQRTDTQYF	TGTGCCAGCAGCCCGACGGGACAGCGAACAGATACGCAGTATTTT
TRBV4-3	few	NA	TRBJ2-3	CASSPLVGELPDTQYF	TGCGCCAGCAGCCCCTTGGTTGGGGAGTTGCCAGATACGCAGTATTTT
TRBV5-5	NA	TRBD1	TRBJ2-2	CASSSLWTGRNTGELFF	TGTGCCAGCAGCTCATTATGGACAGGGAGGAACACCGGGGAGCTGTTTTTT
TRBV9	NA	NA	TRBJ1-5	CASSVGQLNQPQHF	TGTGCCAGCAGCGTAGGTCAGCTCAATCAGCCCCAGCATTTT
TRBV6-1	few	TRBD2	TRBJ2-5	CASTRGGARETQYF	TGTGCCAGCACCCGCGGGGGGGCTAGGGAGACCCAGTACTTC
TRBV20-1	NA	TRBD2	TRBJ2-7	CSATGTSGGYEQYF	TGCAGTGCCACAGGGACTAGCGGGGGGTACGAGCAGTACTTC
TRBV15	NA	NA	TRBJ1-5	CATSERGSNQPQHF	TGTGCCACCAGCGAGAGGGGAAGCAATCAGCCCCAGCATTTT
TRBV5-1	few	NA	TRBJ2-5	CASSLFMEGLETQYF	TGCGCCAGCAGCTTGTTTATGGAAGGATTAGAGACCCAGTACTTC
TRBV9	NA	NA	TRBJ2-7	CASSAGQSHTYEQYF	TGTGCCAGCAGCGCTGGACAGTCCCACACCTACGAGCAGTACTTC
TRBV10-3	NA	TRBD1	TRBJ1-5	CAISPSAGGPSNQPQHF	TGTGCCATCTCCCCCAGTGCAGGGGGCCCGAGCAATCAGCCCCAGCATTTT
TRBV7-2	NA	TRBD1	TRBJ1-6	CASSLDGTGVSPLHF	TGTGCCAGCAGCTTAGATGGGACAGGGGTGTCACCCCTCCACTTT
TRBV4-2	NA	TRBD2	TRBJ2-7	CASSQGRGLNYEQYF	TGTGCCAGCAGCCAAGGAAGGGGACTAAACTACGAGCAGTACTTC
TRBV19	NA	TRBD1	TRBJ2-7	CASSPSGDRYYEQYF	TGTGCCAGTAGTCCCAGTGGGGACAGATACTACGAGCAGTACTTC
TRBV7-9	few	TRBD1	TRBJ2-1	CASSLENRGQFF	TGTGCCAGCAGCTTAGAAAACAGGGGGCAGTTCTTC
TRBV7-9	NA	TRBD1	TRBJ2-7	CASSKDRGPSYEQYF	TGTGCCAGCAGCAAAGACAGGGGCCCATCCTACGAGCAGTACTTC
TRBV27	NA	TRBD1	TRBJ2-2	CASSPPGQGNIRELFF	TGTGCCAGCAGTCCGCCGGGACAGGGTAACATCCGGGAGCTGTTTTTT
TRBV28	NA	TRBD2	TRBJ2-3	CASSERGALLDTQYF	TGTGCCAGCAGTGAGCGGGGGGCCCTCCTGGATACGCAGTATTTT
TRBV4-3	NA	NA	TRBJ2-1	CASSQERTRGARLYNEQFF	TGCGCCAGCAGCCAAGAGAGGACTCGGGGGGCGCGGCTCTACAATGAGCAGTTCTTC
TRBV25-1	few	TRBD1	TRBJ1-4	CASSEYGGTGSRKLFF	TGTGCCAGCAGTGAATATGGGGGGACAGGGAGCCGAAAACTGTTTTTT
TRBV7-9	few	TRBD1	TRBJ2-1	CASSRIRDRVEF	TGTGCCAGCAGCCGTATCCGGGACAGGGTTGAATTC
TRBV5-8	NA	TRBD1	TRBJ1-2	CASSLSSGQGYYGYTF	TGTGCCAGCAGCTTGTCCTCCGGACAGGGGTACTATGGCTACACCTTC
TRBV6-2/TRBV6-3	NA	NA	TRBJ2-7	CASSYSMRGGSTWYEQYF	TGTGCCAGCAGTTACTCGATGCGTGGAGGGAGTACTTGGTACGAGCAGTACTTC
TRBV7-2	NA	NA	TRBJ2-2	CASSHQNTGELFF	TGTGCCAGCAGCCATCAAAACACCGGGGAGCTGTTTTTT
TRBV12-5	NA	NA	TRBJ2-3	CASARDTDTQYF	TGTGCTAGTGCCCGGGACACAGATACGCAGTATTTT
TRBV5-6	few	TRBD1	TRBJ2-6	CASSHGTVSSGANVLTF	TGTGCCAGCAGCCACGGGACAGTTAGCTCTGGGGCCAACGTCCTGACTTTC